This TCR beta chain was captured by sequencing in a study of blood T cell repertoires in COVID-19. As for the study in general: The United States, Italy and Spain supplied acute and convalescent COVID-19 samples. Sample material is recorded as cDNA or gDNA derived from T cells, B-cell-depleted T cells, or PBMCs.

Original processing methods: Reference gene primer amplification in the assay estimated nucleated cell counts. TCRdb's copy holds only in-frame clones and misses some; the assay was immunoSEQ multiplex PCR. V, J and clone size reflect that table, while D and trimming were determined from the DNA. The table has 270,000 or so clones, approximately 88% seen once. Allocation to cohorts depended on clinical history reported by the participants. Sequences were obtained from PBMCs or T cells enriched from blood (not recorded which). The TCR originated in a woman in her 40s with acute COVID-19.

In DNA form, the CDR3 reads TGTGCCAGCAGCTTGCAGGGAGGAAGGTGGAATGAGCAGTTCTTC. This codes for CASSLQGGRWNEQFF. The chain employs TRBV7-9 and TRBJ2-1; weak D call: TRBD2 (6 bases). Germline assignment: CDR1 SEHNR and CDR2 FQNEAQ (reference sequence). CDR3 length: 15 amino acids. V lost 3 bases and J lost 7, with 16 bases in between.